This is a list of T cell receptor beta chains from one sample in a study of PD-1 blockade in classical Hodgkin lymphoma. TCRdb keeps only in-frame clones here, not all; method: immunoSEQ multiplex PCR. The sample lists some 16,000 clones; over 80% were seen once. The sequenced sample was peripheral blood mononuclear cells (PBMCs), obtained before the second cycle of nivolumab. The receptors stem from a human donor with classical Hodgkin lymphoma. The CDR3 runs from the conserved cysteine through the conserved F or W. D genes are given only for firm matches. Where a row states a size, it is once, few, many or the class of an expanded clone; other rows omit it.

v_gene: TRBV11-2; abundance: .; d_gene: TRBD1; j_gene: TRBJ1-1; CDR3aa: CASSKQGAGEAFF; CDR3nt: TGTGCCAGCAGCAAACAGGGGGCGGGTGAAGCTTTCTTT
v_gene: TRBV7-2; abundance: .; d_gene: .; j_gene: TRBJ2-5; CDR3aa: CASSYTETQYF; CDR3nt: TGTGCCAGCAGCTATACGGAGACCCAGTACTTC
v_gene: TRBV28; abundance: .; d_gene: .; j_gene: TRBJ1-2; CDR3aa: CASSPIWSSYGYTF; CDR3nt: TGTGCCAGCAGCCCTATCTGGAGTTCCTATGGCTACACCTTC
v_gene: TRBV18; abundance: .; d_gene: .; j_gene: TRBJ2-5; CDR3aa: CASSPGGQRQEAQYF; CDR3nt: TGTGCCAGCTCACCGGGAGGACAGAGGCAAGAGGCCCAGTACTTC
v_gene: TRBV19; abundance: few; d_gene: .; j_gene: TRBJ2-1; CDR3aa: CASSIGSESEQFF; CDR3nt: TGTGCCAGTAGTATTGGTAGCGAGAGTGAGCAGTTCTTC
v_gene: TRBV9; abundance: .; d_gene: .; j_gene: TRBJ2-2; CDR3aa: CASSVGGRELFF; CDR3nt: TGTGCCAGCAGCGTAGGGGGTCGGGAGCTGTTTTTT
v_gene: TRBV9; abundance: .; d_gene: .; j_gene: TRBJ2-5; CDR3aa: CASSQDRETQYF; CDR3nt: TGTGCCAGCAGCCAAGATCGAGAGACCCAGTACTTC
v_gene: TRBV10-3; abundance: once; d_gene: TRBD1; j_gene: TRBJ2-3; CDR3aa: CAISKGQDTDTQYF; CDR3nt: TGTGCCATCAGTAAGGGACAGGACACAGATACGCAGTATTTT
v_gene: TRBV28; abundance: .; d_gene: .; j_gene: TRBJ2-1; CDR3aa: CASSLPLEGDQAYNEQFF; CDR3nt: TGTGCCAGCAGTTTACCGCTTGAGGGAGATCAGGCTTACAATGAGCAGTTCTTC
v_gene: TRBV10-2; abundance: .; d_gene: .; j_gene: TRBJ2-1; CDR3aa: CAGAGQGVAYNEQFF; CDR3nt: TGCGCCGGAGCGGGTCAAGGAGTTGCATACAATGAGCAGTTCTTC
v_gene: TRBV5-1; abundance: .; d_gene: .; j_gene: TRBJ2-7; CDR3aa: CASSFTLGYEQYF; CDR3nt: TGCGCCAGCAGCTTTACCCTTGGTTACGAGCAGTACTTC
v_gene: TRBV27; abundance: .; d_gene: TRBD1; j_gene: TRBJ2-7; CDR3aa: CASRWTGGYEQYF; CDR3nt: TGTGCCAGCAGGTGGACAGGGGGCTACGAGCAGTACTTC
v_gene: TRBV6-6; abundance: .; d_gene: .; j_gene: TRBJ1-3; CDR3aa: CASSPQGAVSVSTIYF; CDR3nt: TGTGCCAGCAGTCCTCAAGGCGCGGTTTCTGTTAGCACCATATATTTT
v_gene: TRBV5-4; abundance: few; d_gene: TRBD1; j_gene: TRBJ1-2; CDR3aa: CASKVWDSTFYGYTF; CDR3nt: TGTGCCAGCAAAGTTTGGGACAGCACTTTCTATGGCTACACCTTC
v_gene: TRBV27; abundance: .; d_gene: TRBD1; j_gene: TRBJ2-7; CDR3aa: CASSPRDRGPPLEQYF; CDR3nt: TGTGCCAGCAGTCCGCGGGACAGGGGGCCCCCCCTCGAGCAGTACTTC
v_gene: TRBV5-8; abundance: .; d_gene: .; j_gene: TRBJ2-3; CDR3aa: CASSLTSTDTQYF; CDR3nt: TGTGCCAGCAGCCTGACTAGCACAGATACGCAGTATTTT
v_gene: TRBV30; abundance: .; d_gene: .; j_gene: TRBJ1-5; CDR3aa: CAWSVRGSGYNQPQHF; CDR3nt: TGTGCCTGGAGTGTACGGGGCAGCGGGTACAATCAGCCCCAGCATTTT
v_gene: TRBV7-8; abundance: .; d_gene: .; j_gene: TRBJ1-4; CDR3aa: CASSLEAGVLGEKLFF; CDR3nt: TGTGCCAGCAGCTTAGAAGCCGGGGTTCTTGGCGAAAAACTGTTTTTT
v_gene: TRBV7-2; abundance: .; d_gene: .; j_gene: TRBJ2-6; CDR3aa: CASSAVAAGANVLTF; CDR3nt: TGTGCCAGCAGCGCCGTGGCCGCTGGGGCCAACGTCCTGACTTTC
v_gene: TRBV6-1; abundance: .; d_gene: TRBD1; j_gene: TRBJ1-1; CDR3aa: CASLRQGLNTEAFF; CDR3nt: TGTGCCAGTCTCAGACAGGGGTTGAACACTGAAGCTTTCTTT
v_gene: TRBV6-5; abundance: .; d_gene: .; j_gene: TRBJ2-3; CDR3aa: CASSPDWGADTQYF; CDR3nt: TGTGCCAGCAGTCCCGATTGGGGGGCAGATACGCAGTATTTT
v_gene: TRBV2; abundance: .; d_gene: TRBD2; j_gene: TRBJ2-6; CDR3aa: CASSEKVAGASGANVLTF; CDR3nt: TGTGCCAGCAGTGAAAAGGTAGCGGGGGCCTCTGGGGCCAACGTCCTGACTTTC
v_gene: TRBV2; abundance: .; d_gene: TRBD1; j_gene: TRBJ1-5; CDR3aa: CASTPGRGPSNQPQHF; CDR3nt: TGTGCCAGCACCCCGGGCAGGGGGCCGAGCAATCAGCCCCAGCATTTT
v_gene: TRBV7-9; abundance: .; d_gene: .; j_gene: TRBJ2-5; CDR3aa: CASSTFRETQYF; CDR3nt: TGTGCCAGCAGCACTTTCAGGGAGACCCAGTACTTC
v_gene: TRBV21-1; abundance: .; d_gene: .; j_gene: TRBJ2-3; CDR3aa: CASSIFTGGPDTQYF; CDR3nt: TGTGCCAGCAGCATTTTCACCGGGGGGCCAGATACGCAGTATTTT
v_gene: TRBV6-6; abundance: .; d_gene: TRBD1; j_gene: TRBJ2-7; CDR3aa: CASSQQGESYEQYF; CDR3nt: TGTGCCAGCAGTCAACAGGGGGAGTCCTACGAGCAGTACTTC
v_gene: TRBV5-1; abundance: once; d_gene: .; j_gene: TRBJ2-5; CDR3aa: CASSLFEGAVVETQYF; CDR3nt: TGCGCCAGCAGCTTGTTTGAGGGAGCGGTAGTGGAGACCCAGTACTTC
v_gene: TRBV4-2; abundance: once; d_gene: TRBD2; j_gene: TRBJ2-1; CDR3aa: CASSQGGKGLAINEQFF; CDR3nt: TGTGCCAGCAGCCAAGGGGGGAAGGGACTAGCCATAAATGAGCAGTTCTTC
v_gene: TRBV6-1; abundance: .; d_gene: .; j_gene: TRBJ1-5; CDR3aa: CASLGGAVGNQPQHF; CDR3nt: TGTGCCAGCCTGGGGGGGGCGGTTGGCAATCAGCCCCAGCATTTT
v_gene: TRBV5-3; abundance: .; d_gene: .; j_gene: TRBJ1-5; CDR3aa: CARSASQGSRSNQPQHF; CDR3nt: TGTGCCAGAAGCGCGTCTCAGGGGAGCAGGAGCAATCAGCCCCAGCATTTT
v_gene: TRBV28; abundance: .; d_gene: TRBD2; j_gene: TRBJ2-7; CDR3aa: CASSRAGGRTYGQYF; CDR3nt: TGTGCCAGCAGTCGAGCGGGAGGGAGAACCTACGGGCAGTACTTC
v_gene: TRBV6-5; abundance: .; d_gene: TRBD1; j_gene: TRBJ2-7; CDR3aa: CASSSRTGGLEQYF; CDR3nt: TGTGCCAGCAGCAGCCGGACAGGGGGCCTCGAGCAGTACTTC
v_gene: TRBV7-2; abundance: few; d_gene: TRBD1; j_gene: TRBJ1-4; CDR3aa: CASRRTGLGEKLFF; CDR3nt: TGTGCCAGCAGGCGGACAGGGTTAGGTGAAAAACTGTTTTTT
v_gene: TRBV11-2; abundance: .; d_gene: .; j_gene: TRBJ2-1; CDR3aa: CASSEGLTRGNNEQFF; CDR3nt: TGTGCCAGCAGCGAAGGGCTGACTCGGGGAAACAATGAGCAGTTCTTC
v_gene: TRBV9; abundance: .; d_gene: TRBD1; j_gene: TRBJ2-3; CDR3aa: CASSEQGWGTDTQYF; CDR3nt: TGTGCCAGCAGCGAACAGGGGTGGGGCACAGATACGCAGTATTTT
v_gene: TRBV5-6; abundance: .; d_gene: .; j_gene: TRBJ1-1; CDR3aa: CASSLVVNTEAFF; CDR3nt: TGTGCCAGCAGCTTGGTAGTGAACACTGAAGCTTTCTTT
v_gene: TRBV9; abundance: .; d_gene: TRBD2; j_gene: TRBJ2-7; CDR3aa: CASSMGLGSYEQYF; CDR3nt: TGTGCCAGCAGCATGGGACTAGGCTCCTACGAGCAGTACTTC
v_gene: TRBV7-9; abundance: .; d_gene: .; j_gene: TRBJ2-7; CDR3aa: CASSSTRGYYEQYF; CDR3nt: TGTGCCAGCAGTTCGACTAGGGGCTACTACGAGCAGTACTTC
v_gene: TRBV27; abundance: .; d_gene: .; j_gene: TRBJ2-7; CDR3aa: CASSTDRTYEQYF; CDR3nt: TGTGCCAGCAGCACTGACAGGACCTACGAGCAGTACTTC
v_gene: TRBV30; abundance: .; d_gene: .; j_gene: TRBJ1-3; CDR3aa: CAWSKLGAQGNTIYF; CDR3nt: TGTGCCTGGAGTAAACTAGGGGCGCAGGGAAACACCATATATTTT
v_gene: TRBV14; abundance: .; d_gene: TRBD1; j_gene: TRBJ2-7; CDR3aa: CASSRPGDRGYWVYF; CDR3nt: TGTGCCAGCAGCCGACCCGGGGACAGGGGGTATTGGGTGTACTTC
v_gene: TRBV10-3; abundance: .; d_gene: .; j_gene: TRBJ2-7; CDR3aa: CAISRTFSYEQYF; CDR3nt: TGTGCCATCAGTCGGACATTCTCCTACGAGCAGTACTTC
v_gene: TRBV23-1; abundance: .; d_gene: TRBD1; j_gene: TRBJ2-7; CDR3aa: CASSQDRDRVAYEQYF; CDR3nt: TGCGCCAGCAGTCAGGACCGGGACAGGGTAGCCTACGAGCAGTACTTC
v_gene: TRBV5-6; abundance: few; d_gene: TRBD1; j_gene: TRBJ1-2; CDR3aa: CASSLGQGAADGYTF; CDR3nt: TGTGCCAGCAGCTTGGGACAGGGGGCGGCGGATGGCTACACCTTC
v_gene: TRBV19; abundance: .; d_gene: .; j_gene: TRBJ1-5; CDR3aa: CASMGGNQPQHF; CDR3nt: TGTGCCAGTATGGGGGGAAATCAGCCCCAGCATTTT
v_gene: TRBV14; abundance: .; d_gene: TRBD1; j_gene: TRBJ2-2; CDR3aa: CASSQDLPGQGANGELFF; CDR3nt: TGTGCCAGCAGCCAAGATTTACCCGGCCAGGGGGCTAACGGGGAGCTGTTTTTT
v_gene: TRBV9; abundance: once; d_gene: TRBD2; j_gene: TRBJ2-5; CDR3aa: CASSVDPAGRETQYF; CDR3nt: TGTGCCAGCAGCGTAGATCCAGCGGGAAGGGAGACCCAGTACTTC
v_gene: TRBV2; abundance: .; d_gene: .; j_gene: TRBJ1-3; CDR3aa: CASSPRLGIGSGNTIYF; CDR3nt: TGTGCCAGCAGTCCCCGCTTAGGGATAGGATCTGGAAACACCATATATTTT
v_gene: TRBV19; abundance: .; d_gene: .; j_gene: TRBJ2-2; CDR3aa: CASSNPNTGELFF; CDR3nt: TGTGCCAGTAGTAATCCCAACACCGGGGAGCTGTTTTTT